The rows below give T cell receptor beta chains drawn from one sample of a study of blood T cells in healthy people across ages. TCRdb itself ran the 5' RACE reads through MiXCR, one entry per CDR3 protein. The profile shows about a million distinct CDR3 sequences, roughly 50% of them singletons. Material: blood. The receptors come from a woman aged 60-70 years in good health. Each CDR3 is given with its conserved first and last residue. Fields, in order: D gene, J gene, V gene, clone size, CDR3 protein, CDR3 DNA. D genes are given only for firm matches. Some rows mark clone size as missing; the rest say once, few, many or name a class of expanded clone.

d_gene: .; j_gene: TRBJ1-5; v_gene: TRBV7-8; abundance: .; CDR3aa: CASSSDRHYSNQPQHF; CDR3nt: TGTGCCAGCAGCTCTGACAGACATTATAGCAATCAGCCCCAGCATTTT
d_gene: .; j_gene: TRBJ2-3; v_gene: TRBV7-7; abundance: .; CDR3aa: CASSAMAPPDTQYF; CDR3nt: TGTGCCAGCAGCGCGATGGCCCCTCCGGATACGCAGTATTTT
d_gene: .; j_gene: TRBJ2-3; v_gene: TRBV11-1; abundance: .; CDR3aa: CASSLSGESTDTQYF; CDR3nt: TGTGCCAGCAGCTTATCGGGGGAGAGCACAGATACGCAGTATTTT
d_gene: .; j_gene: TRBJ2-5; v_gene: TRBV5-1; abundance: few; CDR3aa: CASSLSSSDETQYF; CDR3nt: TGCGCCAGCAGCTTGTCCAGTTCCGATGAGACCCAGTACTTC
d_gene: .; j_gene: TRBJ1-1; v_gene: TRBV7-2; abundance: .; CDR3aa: CASSGRGRTEAFF; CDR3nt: TGTGCCAGCAGCGGGAGAGGGCGCACTGAAGCTTTCTTT
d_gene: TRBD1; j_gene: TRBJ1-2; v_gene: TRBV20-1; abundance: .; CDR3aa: CSAWIGAFGFTGGADYGYTF; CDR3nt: TGCAGTGCTTGGATAGGGGCTTTTGGGTTTACAGGGGGCGCGGACTATGGCTACACCTTC
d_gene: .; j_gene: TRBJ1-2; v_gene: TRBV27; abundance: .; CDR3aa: CASSLSKDSLYGYTF; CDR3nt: TGTGCCAGCAGTTTATCGAAAGACAGCCTCTATGGCTACACCTTC
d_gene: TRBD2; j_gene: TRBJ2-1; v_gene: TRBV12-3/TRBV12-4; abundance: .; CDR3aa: CASSAGLAGNYNEQFF; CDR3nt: TGTGCCAGCAGTGCGGGACTAGCGGGAAACTACAATGAGCAGTTCTTC
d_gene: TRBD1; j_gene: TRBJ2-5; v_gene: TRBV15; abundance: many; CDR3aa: CATSRDRGFQETQYF; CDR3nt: TGTGCCACCAGCAGAGACAGGGGGTTCCAAGAGACCCAGTACTTC
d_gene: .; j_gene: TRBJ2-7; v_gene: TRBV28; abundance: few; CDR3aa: CASSPAGRSHIPEQYF; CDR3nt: TGTGCCAGCAGTCCAGCTGGACGAAGCCATATCCCAGAGCAGTACTTC
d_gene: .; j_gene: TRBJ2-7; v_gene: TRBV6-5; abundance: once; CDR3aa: CASSYRVQGGYEQYF; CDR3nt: TGTGCCAGCAGTTACCGGGTTCAGGGGGGGTACGAGCAGTACTTC
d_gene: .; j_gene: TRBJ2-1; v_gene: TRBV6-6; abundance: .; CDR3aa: CASSYTREFYNEQFF; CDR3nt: TGTGCCAGCAGTTACACAAGGGAGTTCTACAATGAGCAGTTCTTC
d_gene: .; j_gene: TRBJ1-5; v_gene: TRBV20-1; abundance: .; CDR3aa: CSARSGEQPQHF; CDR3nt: TGCAGTGCTAGATCGGGGGAACAGCCCCAGCATTTT
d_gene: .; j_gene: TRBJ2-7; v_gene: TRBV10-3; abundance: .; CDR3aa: CAISETGRKPYEQYF; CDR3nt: TGTGCCATCAGTGAGACGGGGCGGAAACCCTACGAGCAGTACTTC
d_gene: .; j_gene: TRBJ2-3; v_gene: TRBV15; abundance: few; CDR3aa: CATSRDPKGTDTQYF; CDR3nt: TGTGCCACCAGCAGAGACCCCAAGGGCACAGATACGCAGTATTTT
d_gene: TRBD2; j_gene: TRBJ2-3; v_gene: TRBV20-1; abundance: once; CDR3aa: CSAPSTSGRGDTQYF; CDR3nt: TGCAGTGCCCCTTCGACTAGCGGGAGAGGAGATACGCAGTATTTT
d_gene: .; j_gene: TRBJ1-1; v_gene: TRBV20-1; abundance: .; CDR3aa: CSWSRDTEAFF; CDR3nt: TGCAGTTGGAGCAGAGACACTGAAGCTTTCTTT
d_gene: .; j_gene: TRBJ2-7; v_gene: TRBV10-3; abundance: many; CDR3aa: CAISDFQAPGRGYEQYF; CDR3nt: TGTGCCATCAGTGATTTTCAGGCTCCCGGTAGGGGTTACGAGCAGTACTTC
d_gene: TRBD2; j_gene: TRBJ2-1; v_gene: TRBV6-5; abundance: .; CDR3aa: CASSYSIAGGMYNEQFF; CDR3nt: TGTGCCAGCAGTTACTCGATAGCGGGAGGGATGTACAATGAGCAGTTCTTC
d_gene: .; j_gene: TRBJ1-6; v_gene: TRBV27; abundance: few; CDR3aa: CASSPSVGERNSPLHF; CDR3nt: TGTGCCAGCAGTCCCTCTGTAGGGGAGCGTAATTCACCCCTCCACTTT
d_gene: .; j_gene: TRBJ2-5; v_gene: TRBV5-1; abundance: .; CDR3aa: CASSLLSGGETQYF; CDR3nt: TGCGCCAGCAGCTTATTGTCGGGTGGGGAGACCCAGTACTTC
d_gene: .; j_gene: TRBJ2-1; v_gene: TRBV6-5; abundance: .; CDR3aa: CASSYGGGRGGSEQFF; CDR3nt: TGTGCCAGCAGTTACGGTGGGGGGCGCGGGGGAAGTGAGCAGTTCTTC
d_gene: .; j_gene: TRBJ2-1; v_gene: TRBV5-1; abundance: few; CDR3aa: CASSLRELTNPSSYNEQFF; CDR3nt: TGCGCCAGCAGCTTAAGGGAATTGACTAATCCAAGCTCCTACAATGAGCAGTTCTTC
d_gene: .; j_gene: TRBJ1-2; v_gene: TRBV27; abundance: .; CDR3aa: CASRFFSTAKANYGYTF; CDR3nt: TGTGCCAGCAGATTCTTCAGCACGGCAAAAGCTAACTATGGCTACACCTTC
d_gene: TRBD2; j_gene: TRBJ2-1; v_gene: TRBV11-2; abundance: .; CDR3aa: CASSLGLAENNEQFF; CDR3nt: TGTGCCAGCAGCTTAGGGCTAGCGGAGAACAATGAGCAGTTCTTC
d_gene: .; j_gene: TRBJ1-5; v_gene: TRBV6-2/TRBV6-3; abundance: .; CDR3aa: CASSSGAPQPQHF; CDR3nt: TGTGCCAGCAGTTCCGGGGCCCCGCAGCCCCAGCATTTT
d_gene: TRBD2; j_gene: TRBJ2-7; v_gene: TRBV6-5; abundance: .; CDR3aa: CASSLSGRAVGYEQYF; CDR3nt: TGTGCCAGCAGTCTGAGCGGGAGGGCTGTCGGCTACGAGCAGTACTTC
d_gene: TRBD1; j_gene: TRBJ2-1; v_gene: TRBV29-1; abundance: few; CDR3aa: CSVVDRGTPLNNEQFF; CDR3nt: TGCAGCGTAGTGGACAGGGGAACACCTTTAAACAATGAGCAGTTCTTC
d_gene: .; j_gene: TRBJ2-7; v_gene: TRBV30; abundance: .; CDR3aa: CAWRPPGQSAYEQYF; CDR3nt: TGTGCCTGGAGGCCCCCGGGACAAAGTGCCTACGAGCAGTACTTC
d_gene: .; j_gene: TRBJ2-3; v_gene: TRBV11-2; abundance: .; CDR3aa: CASSLDLGGASADTQYF; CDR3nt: TGTGCCAGCAGCTTAGATTTGGGGGGGGCTAGCGCAGATACGCAGTATTTT
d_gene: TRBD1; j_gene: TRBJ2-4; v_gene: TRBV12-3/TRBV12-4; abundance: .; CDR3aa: CASSLQGAKNIQYF; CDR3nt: TGTGCCAGCAGCCTACAGGGGGCCAAAAACATTCAGTACTTC
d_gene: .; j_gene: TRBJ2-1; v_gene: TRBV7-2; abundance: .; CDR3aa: CASTGTYYNEQFF; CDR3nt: TGTGCCAGCACCGGGACGTACTACAATGAGCAGTTCTTC
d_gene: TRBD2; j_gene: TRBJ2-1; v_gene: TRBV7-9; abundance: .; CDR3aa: CASSSERLASNEQFF; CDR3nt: TGTGCCAGCAGCTCCGAACGACTAGCAAGTAATGAGCAGTTCTTC